The rows below give T cell receptor beta chains drawn from one sample of a study of blood T cell repertoires in COVID-19. Clones were sequenced by immunoSEQ multiplex PCR, and TCRdb holds only the in-frame ones, with some missing. Seen here are 350,000 to 500,000 clones, about 88% observed once, and the top ten hold around 1.5%. Sequencing was performed on PBMCs or T cells enriched from blood (not recorded which). These receptors all come from a woman aged 18-30 years who had been exposed to COVID-19. CDR3s include the opening cysteine and the closing phenylalanine or tryptophan. Each record gives: CDR3 length, J gene, D gene, clone size, V gene, CDR3 DNA, CDR3 protein. D genes are given only for firm matches. Clone sizes are given selectively: once, few, many, or a class where the clone is expanded.

cdr3_length: 16
j_call: TRBJ2-7
d_call: TRBD1
clone_size: NA
v_call: TRBV10-3
cdr3_nt: TGTGCCATCAGTGACCCGGTAATAGGGACAGGCGTCGAGCAGTACTTC
cdr3_aa: CAISDPVIGTGVEQYF

cdr3_length: 16
j_call: TRBJ2-2
d_call: NA
clone_size: NA
v_call: TRBV5-8
cdr3_nt: TGTGCCAGCATCTTAAGCCGGAGAGCAGGGGCCGGGGAGCTGTTTTTT
cdr3_aa: CASILSRRAGAGELFF

cdr3_length: 16
j_call: TRBJ2-3
d_call: NA
clone_size: NA
v_call: TRBV5-5
cdr3_nt: TGTGCCAGCAGCTTGGCCAGTGGCCTTGGGCCAGATACGCAGTATTTT
cdr3_aa: CASSLASGLGPDTQYF

cdr3_length: 16
j_call: TRBJ1-1
d_call: NA
clone_size: NA
v_call: TRBV4-3
cdr3_nt: TGCGCCAGCAGCCAAGACAGGGTAGGGATGAACACTGAAGCTTTCTTT
cdr3_aa: CASSQDRVGMNTEAFF

cdr3_length: 15
j_call: TRBJ1-2
d_call: NA
clone_size: NA
v_call: TRBV6-2/TRBV6-3
cdr3_nt: TGTGCCAGCAGTTACTCGACTGAACAGGGAAATGGCTACACCTTC
cdr3_aa: CASSYSTEQGNGYTF

cdr3_length: 19
j_call: TRBJ2-4
d_call: TRBD2
clone_size: NA
v_call: TRBV6-6
cdr3_nt: TGTGCCAGCAGTCACGGACTAGCGGGTGCTTCACTTTCCAAAAACATTCAGTACTTC
cdr3_aa: CASSHGLAGASLSKNIQYF

cdr3_length: 15
j_call: TRBJ1-4
d_call: NA
clone_size: NA
v_call: TRBV19
cdr3_nt: TGTGCCAGTAGTATGCAGAGCGCAACTAATGAAAAACTGTTTTTT
cdr3_aa: CASSMQSATNEKLFF

cdr3_length: 14
j_call: TRBJ2-1
d_call: TRBD2
clone_size: NA
v_call: TRBV11-3
cdr3_nt: TGTGCCAGCAGCTCATGGACTAGGGGTGATGAGCAGTTCTTC
cdr3_aa: CASSSWTRGDEQFF

cdr3_length: 16
j_call: TRBJ1-3
d_call: NA
clone_size: NA
v_call: TRBV5-4
cdr3_nt: TGTGCCAGCAGCTGGGGGGGAGGGCGCTCTGGAAACACCATATATTTT
cdr3_aa: CASSWGGGRSGNTIYF

cdr3_length: 13
j_call: TRBJ1-5
d_call: NA
clone_size: NA
v_call: TRBV6-5
cdr3_nt: TGTGCCACCTTCGGCGGACTCAATCAGCCCCAGCATTTT
cdr3_aa: CATFGGLNQPQHF

cdr3_length: 13
j_call: TRBJ2-1
d_call: NA
clone_size: NA
v_call: TRBV4-2
cdr3_nt: TGTGCCAGCAGCCAACTACAGGGTTATGAGCAGTTCTTC
cdr3_aa: CASSQLQGYEQFF

cdr3_length: 14
j_call: TRBJ2-7
d_call: NA
clone_size: few
v_call: TRBV25-1
cdr3_nt: TGTGCCAGCAGTGCACGGGGGAAAGGGTACGAGCAGTACTTC
cdr3_aa: CASSARGKGYEQYF

cdr3_length: 15
j_call: TRBJ2-2
d_call: NA
clone_size: NA
v_call: TRBV19
cdr3_nt: TGTGCCAGTAGCAAACGGGGTGTCACGGCCGGGGAGCTGTTTTTT
cdr3_aa: CASSKRGVTAGELFF

cdr3_length: 16
j_call: TRBJ2-2
d_call: NA
clone_size: NA
v_call: TRBV25-1
cdr3_nt: TGTGCCAGCAGTGAATTTGTGGGGGGTGACACCGGGGAGCTGTTTTTT
cdr3_aa: CASSEFVGGDTGELFF

cdr3_length: 14
j_call: TRBJ1-3
d_call: TRBD1
clone_size: NA
v_call: TRBV6-5
cdr3_nt: TGTGCCAGCGCGCCAGACAGGGCTGGAAACACCATATATTTT
cdr3_aa: CASAPDRAGNTIYF

cdr3_length: 12
j_call: TRBJ2-7
d_call: TRBD1
clone_size: NA
v_call: TRBV7-9
cdr3_nt: TGTGCCAGCACCAGAACAGGGGGCCAGCAGTACTTC
cdr3_aa: CASTRTGGQQYF

cdr3_length: 17
j_call: TRBJ2-1
d_call: TRBD2
clone_size: NA
v_call: TRBV28
cdr3_nt: TGTGCCAGCAGTTTCCCACTAGCGTCCGTGGGGTACAATGAGCAGTTCTTC
cdr3_aa: CASSFPLASVGYNEQFF

cdr3_length: 13
j_call: TRBJ2-2
d_call: NA
clone_size: NA
v_call: TRBV3-1/TRBV3-2
cdr3_nt: TGTGCCAGCAGCTCTTTTAACACCGGGGAGCTGTTTTTT
cdr3_aa: CASSSFNTGELFF

cdr3_length: 15
j_call: TRBJ2-7
d_call: TRBD1
clone_size: NA
v_call: TRBV7-8
cdr3_nt: TGTGCCAGCGAAGACGGGGACAGGGGCCATCAAGAGCAGTACTTC
cdr3_aa: CASEDGDRGHQEQYF

cdr3_length: 13
j_call: TRBJ2-1
d_call: NA
clone_size: NA
v_call: TRBV14
cdr3_nt: TGTGCCAGCAGCCAATACAACAGCAATGAGCAGTTCTTC
cdr3_aa: CASSQYNSNEQFF

cdr3_length: 17
j_call: TRBJ1-5
d_call: NA
clone_size: NA
v_call: TRBV28
cdr3_nt: TGTGCCAGCAGTTTATACCTAGCGGCGGGGGCGGGTCAGCCCCAGCATTTT
cdr3_aa: CASSLYLAAGAGQPQHF

cdr3_length: 16
j_call: TRBJ1-3
d_call: NA
clone_size: few
v_call: TRBV5-1
cdr3_nt: TGCGCCAGCAGCTTGGAGGGGGTCAGCTCTGGAAACACCATATATTTT
cdr3_aa: CASSLEGVSSGNTIYF

cdr3_length: 14
j_call: TRBJ2-2
d_call: NA
clone_size: once
v_call: TRBV30
cdr3_nt: TGTGCCTGGCACCTAGGGGTTAACACCGGGGAGCTGTTTTTT
cdr3_aa: CAWHLGVNTGELFF

cdr3_length: 12
j_call: TRBJ2-7
d_call: NA
clone_size: NA
v_call: TRBV5-1
cdr3_nt: TGCGCCCCCGCGGGGTACTCCTACGAGCAGTACTTC
cdr3_aa: CAPAGYSYEQYF

cdr3_length: 14
j_call: TRBJ1-5
d_call: TRBD1
clone_size: NA
v_call: TRBV6-5
cdr3_nt: TGTGCCGTATCGGACAGGGGCGGCAATCAGCCCCAGCATTTT
cdr3_aa: CAVSDRGGNQPQHF

cdr3_length: 14
j_call: TRBJ2-6
d_call: NA
clone_size: NA
v_call: TRBV5-4
cdr3_nt: TGTGCCAGCAGCCGGGGGATTGGGGCCAACGTCCTGACTTTC
cdr3_aa: CASSRGIGANVLTF

cdr3_length: 15
j_call: TRBJ1-2
d_call: NA
clone_size: NA
v_call: TRBV2
cdr3_nt: TGTGCCAGCAGTGAGGGGCGGGGGGCAAACTATGGCTACACCTTC
cdr3_aa: CASSEGRGANYGYTF

cdr3_length: 15
j_call: TRBJ2-3
d_call: TRBD2
clone_size: NA
v_call: TRBV6-2/TRBV6-3
cdr3_nt: TGTGCCAGCAGTTTCACAGCGGGGCACGCAGATACGCAGTATTTT
cdr3_aa: CASSFTAGHADTQYF

cdr3_length: 14
j_call: TRBJ1-6
d_call: NA
clone_size: NA
v_call: TRBV21-1
cdr3_nt: TGTGCCAGCAGGTCCCGGGACAGCTATTCACCCCTCCACTTT
cdr3_aa: CASRSRDSYSPLHF